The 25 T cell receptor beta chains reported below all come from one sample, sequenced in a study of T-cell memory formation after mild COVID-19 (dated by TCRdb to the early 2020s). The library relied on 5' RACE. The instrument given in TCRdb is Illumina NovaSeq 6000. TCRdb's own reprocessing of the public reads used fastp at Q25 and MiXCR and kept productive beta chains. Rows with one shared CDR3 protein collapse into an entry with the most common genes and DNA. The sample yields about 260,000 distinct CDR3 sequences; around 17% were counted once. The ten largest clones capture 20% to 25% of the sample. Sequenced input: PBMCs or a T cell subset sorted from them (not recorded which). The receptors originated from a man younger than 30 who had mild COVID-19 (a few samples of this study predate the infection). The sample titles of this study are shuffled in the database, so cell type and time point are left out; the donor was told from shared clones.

The CDR3 loop is CASTGRTNQPQHF. In DNA, the CDR3 is TGTGCCAGCACAGGGAGGACCAATCAGCCCCAGCATTTT. The chain uses TRBV28 and TRBJ1-5, with D tentatively TRBD1 (5 bases). Trimming took 7 bases from V and 3 from J, leaving 10 bases between them. Germline CDR1 and CDR2: MDHEN and SYDVKM. The CDR3 runs to 13 residues.

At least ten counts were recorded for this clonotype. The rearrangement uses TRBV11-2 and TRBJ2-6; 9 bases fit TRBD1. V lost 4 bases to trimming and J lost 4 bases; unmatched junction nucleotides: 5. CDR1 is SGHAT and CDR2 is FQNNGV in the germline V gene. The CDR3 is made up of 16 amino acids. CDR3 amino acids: CASSSGTGKGANVLTF. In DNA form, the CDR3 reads TGTGCCAGCAGCTCCGGGACAGGGAAAGGGGCCAACGTCCTGACTTTC.

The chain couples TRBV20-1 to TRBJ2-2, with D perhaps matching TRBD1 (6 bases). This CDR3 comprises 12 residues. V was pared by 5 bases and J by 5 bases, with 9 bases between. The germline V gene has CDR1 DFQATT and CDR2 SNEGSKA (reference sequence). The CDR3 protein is CSARQGTGELFF. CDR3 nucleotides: TGCAGTGCTCGGCAGGGGACCGGGGAGCTGTTTTTT.

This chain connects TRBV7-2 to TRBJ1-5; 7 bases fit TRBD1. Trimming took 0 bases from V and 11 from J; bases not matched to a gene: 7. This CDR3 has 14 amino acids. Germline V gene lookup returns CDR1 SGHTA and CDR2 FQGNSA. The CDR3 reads CASSLAIGGEAQHF. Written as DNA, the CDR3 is TGTGCCAGCAGCTTAGCGATAGGGGGCGAGGCCCAGCATTTT.

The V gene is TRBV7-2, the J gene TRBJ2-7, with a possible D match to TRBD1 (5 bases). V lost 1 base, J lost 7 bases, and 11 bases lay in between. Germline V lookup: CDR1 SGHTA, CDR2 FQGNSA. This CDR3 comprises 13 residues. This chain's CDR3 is CASSLGQLGEQYF. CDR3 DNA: TGTGCCAGCAGCTTAGGACAGCTTGGGGAGCAGTACTTC. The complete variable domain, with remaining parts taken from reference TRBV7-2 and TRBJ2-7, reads GAGVSQSPSNKVTEKGKDVELRCDPISGHTALYWYRQSLGQGLEFLIYFQGNSAPDKSGLPSDRFSAERTGGSVSTLTIQRTQQEDSAVYLCASSLGQLGEQYFGPGTRLTVT.

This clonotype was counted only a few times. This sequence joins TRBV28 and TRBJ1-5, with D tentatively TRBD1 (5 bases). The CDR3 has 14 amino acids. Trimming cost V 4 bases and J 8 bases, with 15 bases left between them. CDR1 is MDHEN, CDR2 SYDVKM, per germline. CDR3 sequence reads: CASSSRPAQEPQHF. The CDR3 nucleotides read TGTGCCAGCAGTTCGCGACCGGCACAGGAGCCCCAGCATTTT.

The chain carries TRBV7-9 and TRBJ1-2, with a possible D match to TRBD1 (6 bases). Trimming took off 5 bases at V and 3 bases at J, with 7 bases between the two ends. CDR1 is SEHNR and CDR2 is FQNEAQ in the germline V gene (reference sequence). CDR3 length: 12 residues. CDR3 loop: CASSQGYYGYTF. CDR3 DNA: TGTGCCAGCAGCCAGGGGTACTATGGCTACACCTTC.

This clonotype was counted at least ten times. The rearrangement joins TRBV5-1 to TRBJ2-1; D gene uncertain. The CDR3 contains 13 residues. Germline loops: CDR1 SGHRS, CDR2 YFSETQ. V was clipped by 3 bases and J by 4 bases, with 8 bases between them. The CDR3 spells CASSSTGYNEQFF. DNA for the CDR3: TGCGCCAGCAGCTCGACTGGATACAATGAGCAGTTCTTC.

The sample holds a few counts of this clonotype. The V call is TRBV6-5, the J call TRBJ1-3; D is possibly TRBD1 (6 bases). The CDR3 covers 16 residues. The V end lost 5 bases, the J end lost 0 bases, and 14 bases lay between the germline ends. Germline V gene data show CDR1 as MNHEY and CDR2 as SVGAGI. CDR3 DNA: TGTGCCAGCAGTACCGGGGGCGCCGGCTCTGGAAACACCATATATTTT. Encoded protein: CASSTGGAGSGNTIYF.

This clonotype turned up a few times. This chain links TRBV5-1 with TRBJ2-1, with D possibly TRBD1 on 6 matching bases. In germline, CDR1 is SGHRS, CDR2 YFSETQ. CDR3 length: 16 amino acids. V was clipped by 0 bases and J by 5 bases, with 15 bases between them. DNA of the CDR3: TGCGCCAGCAGCTTGGGGAGTGGACAGTCCCACAATGAGCAGTTCTTC. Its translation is CASSLGSGQSHNEQFF.

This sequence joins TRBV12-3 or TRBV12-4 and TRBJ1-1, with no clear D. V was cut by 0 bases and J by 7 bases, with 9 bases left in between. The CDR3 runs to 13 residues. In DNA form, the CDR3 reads TGTGCCAGCAGTTTAGCCGGGAGGAATGAAGCTTTCTTT. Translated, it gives CASSLAGRNEAFF.

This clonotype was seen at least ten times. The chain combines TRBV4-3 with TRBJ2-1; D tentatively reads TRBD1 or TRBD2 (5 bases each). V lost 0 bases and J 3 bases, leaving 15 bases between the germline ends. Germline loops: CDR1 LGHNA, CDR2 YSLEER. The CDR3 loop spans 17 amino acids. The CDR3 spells CASSQDFPGRNYNEQFF. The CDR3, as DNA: TGCGCCAGCAGCCAAGACTTCCCGGGACGTAACTACAATGAGCAGTTCTTC.

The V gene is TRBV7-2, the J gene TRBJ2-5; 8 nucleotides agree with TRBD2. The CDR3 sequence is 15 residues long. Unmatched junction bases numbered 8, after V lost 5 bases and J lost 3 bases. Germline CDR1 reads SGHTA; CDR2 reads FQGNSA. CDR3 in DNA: TGTGCCAGCAGCCGAGGGGTTAGCGGGGAAGAGACCCAGTACTTC. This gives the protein CASSRGVSGEETQYF.

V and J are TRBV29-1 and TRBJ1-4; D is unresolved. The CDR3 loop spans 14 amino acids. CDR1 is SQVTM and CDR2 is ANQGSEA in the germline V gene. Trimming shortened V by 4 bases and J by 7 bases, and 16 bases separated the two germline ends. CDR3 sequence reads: CSVGDGPLGEKLFF. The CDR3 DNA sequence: TGCAGCGTTGGGGATGGACCTCTTGGTGAAAAACTGTTTTTT.

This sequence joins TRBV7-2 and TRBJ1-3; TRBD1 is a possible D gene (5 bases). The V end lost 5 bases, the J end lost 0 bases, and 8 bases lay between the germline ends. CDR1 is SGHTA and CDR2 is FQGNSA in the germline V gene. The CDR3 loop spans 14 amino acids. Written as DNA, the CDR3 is TGTGCCAGCAGCCACAGGACCTCTGGAAACACCATATATTTT. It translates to CASSHRTSGNTIYF.

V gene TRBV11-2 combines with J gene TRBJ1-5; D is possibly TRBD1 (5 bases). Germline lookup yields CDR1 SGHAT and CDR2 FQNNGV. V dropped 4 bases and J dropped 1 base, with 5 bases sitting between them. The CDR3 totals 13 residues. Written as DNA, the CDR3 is TGTGCCAGCAGCTGGGACAGCAATCAGCCCCAGCATTTT. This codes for CASSWDSNQPQHF. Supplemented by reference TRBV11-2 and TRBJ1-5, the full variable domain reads EAGVAQSPRYKIIEKRQSVAFWCNPISGHATLYWYQQILGQGPKLLIQFQNNGVVDDSQLPKDRFSAERLKGVDSTLKIQPAKLEDSAVYLCASSWDSNQPQHFGDGTRLSIL.

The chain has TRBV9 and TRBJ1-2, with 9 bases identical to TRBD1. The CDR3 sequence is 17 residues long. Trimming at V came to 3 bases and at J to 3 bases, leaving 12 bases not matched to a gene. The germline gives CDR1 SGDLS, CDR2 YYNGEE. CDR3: CASSATRTGVGHYGYTF. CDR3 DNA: TGTGCCAGCAGCGCTACGAGGACAGGGGTCGGGCACTATGGCTACACCTTC.

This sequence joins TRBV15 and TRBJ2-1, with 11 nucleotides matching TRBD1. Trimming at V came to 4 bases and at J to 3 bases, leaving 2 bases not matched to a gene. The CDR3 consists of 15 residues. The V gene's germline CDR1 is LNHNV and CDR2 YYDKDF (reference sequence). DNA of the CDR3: TGTGCCACCAGCACCGGGACAGGGGGCTACAATGAGCAGTTCTTC. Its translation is CATSTGTGGYNEQFF.

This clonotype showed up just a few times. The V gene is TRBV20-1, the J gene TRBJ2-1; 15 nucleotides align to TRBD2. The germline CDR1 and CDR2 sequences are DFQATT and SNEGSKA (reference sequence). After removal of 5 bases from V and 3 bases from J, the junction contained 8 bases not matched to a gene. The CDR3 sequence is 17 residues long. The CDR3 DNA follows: TGCAGTGCTCGGTCCCGGACTAGCGGGGGGGACTACAATGAGCAGTTCTTC. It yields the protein CSARSRTSGGDYNEQFF.

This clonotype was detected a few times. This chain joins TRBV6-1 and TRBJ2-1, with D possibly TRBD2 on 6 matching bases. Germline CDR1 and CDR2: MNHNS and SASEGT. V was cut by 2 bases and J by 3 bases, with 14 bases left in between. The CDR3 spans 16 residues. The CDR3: CASSELGLRSYNEQFF. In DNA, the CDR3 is TGTGCCAGCAGTGAATTGGGACTCAGAAGCTACAATGAGCAGTTCTTC.

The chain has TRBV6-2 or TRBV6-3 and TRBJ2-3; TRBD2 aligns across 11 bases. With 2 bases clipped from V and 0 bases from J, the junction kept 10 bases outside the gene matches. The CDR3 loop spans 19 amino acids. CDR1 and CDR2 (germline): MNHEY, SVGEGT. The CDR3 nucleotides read TGTGCCAGCAGTTACCCCACCCAGAGACTAGCGGGGAGCACAGATACGCAGTATTTT. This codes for CASSYPTQRLAGSTDTQYF.

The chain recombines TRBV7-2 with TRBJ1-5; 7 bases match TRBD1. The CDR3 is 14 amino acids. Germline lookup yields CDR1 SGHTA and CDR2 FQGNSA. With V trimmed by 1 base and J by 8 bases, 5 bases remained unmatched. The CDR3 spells CASSLVQGWEPQHF. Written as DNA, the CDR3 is TGTGCCAGCAGCTTAGTACAGGGGTGGGAGCCCCAGCATTTT.

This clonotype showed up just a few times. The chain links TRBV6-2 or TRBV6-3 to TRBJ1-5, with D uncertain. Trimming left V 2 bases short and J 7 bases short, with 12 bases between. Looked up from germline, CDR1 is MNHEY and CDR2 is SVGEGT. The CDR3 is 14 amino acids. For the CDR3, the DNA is TGTGCCAGCAGTTACAGAGGTCGCCGGCAGCCCCAGCATTTT. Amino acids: CASSYRGRRQPQHF.

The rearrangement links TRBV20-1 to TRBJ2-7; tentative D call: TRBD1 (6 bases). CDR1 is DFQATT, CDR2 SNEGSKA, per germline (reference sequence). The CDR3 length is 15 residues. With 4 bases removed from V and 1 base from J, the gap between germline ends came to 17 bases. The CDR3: CSATSRTETSYEQYF. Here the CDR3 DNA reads TGCAGTGCTACGAGCCGGACAGAGACGTCCTACGAGCAGTACTTC.

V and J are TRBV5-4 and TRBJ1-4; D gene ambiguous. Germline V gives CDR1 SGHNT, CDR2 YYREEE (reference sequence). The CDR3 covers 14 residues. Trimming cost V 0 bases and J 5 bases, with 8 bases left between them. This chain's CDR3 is CASSLDGLNEKLFF. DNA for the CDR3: TGTGCCAGCAGCTTGGACGGATTGAATGAAAAACTGTTTTTT. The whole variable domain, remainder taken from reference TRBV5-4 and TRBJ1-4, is ETGVTQSPTHLIKTRGQQVTLRCSSQSGHNTVSWYQQALGQGPQFIFQYYREEENGRGNFPPRFSGLQFPNYSSELNVNALELDDSALYLCASSLDGLNEKLFFGSGTQLSVL.